Listed below are T cell receptor beta chains from one sample, sequenced in a study of response to subunit inactivated influenza vaccine. One entry per CDR3 protein results from TCRdb running MiXCR on the RT-PCR reads. Among fewer than 600,000 distinct CDR3 sequences listed, about 7.2% were seen once. This material consisted of PBMCs from blood, taken approximately 25 months after vaccination. Receptor source: a man in his fifties or sixties who received an inactivated influenza vaccine. Each CDR3 is given with its conserved first and last residue. The D gene is left open where the match is weak. Size is stated for part of the rows, as once, few or many counts, or as a class when the clone is expanded.

TRBJ1-4 | TRBD1 | TRBV5-1 | NA | 17 | CASSNRDRGSTNEKLFF | TGCGCCAGCAGCAACCGGGACAGGGGATCAACTAATGAAAAACTGTTTTTT
TRBJ2-1 | NA | TRBV6-2/TRBV6-3 | few | 14 | CASRDSPPVAEQFF | TGTGCCAGCAGAGACTCCCCTCCGGTCGCTGAGCAGTTCTTC
TRBJ2-7 | TRBD1 | TRBV28 | many | 15 | CASSFSGQGAREQYF | TGTGCCAGCAGTTTCTCGGGACAGGGGGCGCGGGAGCAGTACTTC
TRBJ2-5 | NA | TRBV11-3 | NA | 15 | CASCSHGEEQETQYF | TGTGCCAGCTGCTCTCACGGAGAGGAGCAAGAGACCCAGTACTTC
TRBJ2-1 | NA | TRBV7-2 | few | 15 | CASSLFTLGSNEQFF | TGTGCCAGCAGCTTATTCACCCTAGGGTCCAATGAGCAGTTCTTC
TRBJ2-5 | TRBD2 | TRBV9 | few | 17 | CASSVDASGGLKETQYF | TGTGCCAGCAGCGTAGATGCTAGCGGGGGGCTGAAAGAGACCCAGTACTTC
TRBJ2-7 | NA | TRBV28 | NA | 16 | CASSLQTSSTTYEQYF | TGTGCCAGCAGCCTACAAACTAGCTCTACCACCTACGAGCAGTACTTC
TRBJ1-2 | NA | TRBV20-1 | few | 14 | CSARGQEANYGYTF | TGCAGTGCTAGAGGACAGGAGGCTAACTATGGCTACACCTTC
TRBJ2-2 | NA | TRBV20-1 | NA | 14 | CSARPTRNTGELFF | TGCAGTGCGAGACCTACCCGGAACACCGGGGAGCTGTTTTTT
TRBJ2-1 | TRBD2 | TRBV12-3/TRBV12-4 | NA | 16 | CASSRSSAGGAYEQFF | TGTGCCAGCAGTCGCAGCTCGGCGGGGGGTGCCTATGAGCAGTTCTTC
TRBJ1-2 | NA | TRBV27 | many | 12 | CASRDSAYGYTF | TGTGCCAGCAGGGACAGCGCCTATGGCTACACCTTC
TRBJ2-5 | NA | TRBV7-2 | many | 12 | CASSKGGETQYF | TGTGCCAGCAGCAAGGGTGGGGAGACCCAGTACTTC
TRBJ1-1 | NA | TRBV12-3/TRBV12-4 | few | 14 | CASKVLGGGTEAFF | TGTGCCAGCAAGGTGCTGGGGGGAGGGACTGAAGCTTTCTTT
TRBJ2-7 | TRBD1 | TRBV7-8 | NA | 15 | CASSLRQGGGNEQYF | TGTGCCAGCAGCTTGCGACAGGGTGGCGGCAACGAGCAGTACTTC
TRBJ1-5 | NA | TRBV28 | few | 15 | CASSLAGPSNQPQHF | TGTGCCAGCAGTTTAGCAGGGCCGAGCAATCAGCCCCAGCATTTT
TRBJ1-4 | NA | TRBV3-1 | few | 16 | CASSQDPQPANEKLFF | TGTGCCAGCAGCCAAGATCCACAGCCTGCTAATGAAAAACTGTTTTTT
TRBJ1-6 | TRBD1 | TRBV20-1 | NA | 14 | CSANPGQGYSPLHF | TGCAGTGCCAACCCGGGACAGGGTTATTCACCCCTCCACTTT
TRBJ2-4 | NA | TRBV11-2 | few | 18 | CASSLTRASMSAKNIQYF | TGTGCCAGCAGCTTAACCAGGGCGTCTATGTCGGCCAAAAACATTCAGTACTTC
TRBJ2-3 | NA | TRBV11-2 | few | 15 | CASRMGGGGTDTQYF | TGTGCCAGCAGGATGGGAGGAGGAGGCACAGATACGCAGTATTTT
TRBJ1-1 | NA | TRBV29-1 | NA | 14 | CSVALQVGNTEAFF | TGCAGCGTTGCCCTACAGGTTGGGAACACTGAAGCTTTCTTT
TRBJ2-5 | NA | TRBV7-8 | few | 15 | CASSPTLGLGETQYF | TGTGCCAGCAGCCCCACTCTGGGGTTGGGCGAGACCCAGTACTTC
TRBJ1-5 | NA | TRBV6-5 | many | 15 | CASSSTGRLNQPQHF | TGTGCCAGCAGTTCCACCGGACGGTTAAATCAGCCCCAGCATTTT
TRBJ2-5 | TRBD2 | TRBV20-1 | NA | 16 | CSARGTSGGLRETQYF | TGCAGTGCTAGAGGGACTAGCGGGGGCCTTAGGGAGACCCAGTACTTC
TRBJ2-1 | TRBD1 | TRBV20-1 | many | 14 | CSAYGRGLGNEQFF | TGCAGTGCTTATGGCAGGGGGCTAGGGAATGAGCAGTTCTTC
TRBJ1-2 | TRBD1 | TRBV7-2 | few | 14 | CASSSGTGAYGYTF | TGTGCCAGCAGCTCCGGGACAGGGGCCTATGGCTACACCTTC
TRBJ2-1 | NA | TRBV28 | few | 17 | CATSSHRKLDSYNEQFF | TGTGCCACCTCTTCTCATCGGAAACTAGACTCCTACAATGAGCAGTTCTTC
TRBJ2-5 | NA | TRBV20-1 | few | 15 | CSARPGRTYQETQYF | TGCAGTGCTAGGCCGGGACGGACATACCAAGAGACCCAGTACTTC
TRBJ1-2 | TRBD1 | TRBV5-5 | few | 16 | CASSLDLPGTGGGYTF | TGTGCCAGCAGCTTGGACCTTCCCGGGACAGGAGGTGGCTACACCTTC
TRBJ2-7 | NA | TRBV10-3 | few | 15 | CAIRYRQERGYEQYF | TGTGCCATCAGATACAGACAGGAGAGGGGGTACGAGCAGTACTTC
TRBJ1-5 | NA | TRBV6-2/TRBV6-3 | NA | 15 | CASRAGQLDNQPQHF | TGTGCCAGCAGGGCCGGACAGCTAGACAATCAGCCCCAGCATTTT
TRBJ2-7 | TRBD2 | TRBV28 | many | 20 | CASSTNSGTSGSPLSVEQYF | TGTGCCAGCAGTACAAACTCCGGGACTAGCGGGAGCCCCTTAAGCGTCGAGCAGTACTTC
TRBJ2-3 | NA | TRBV20-1 | few | 13 | CSVTYQYWDTQYF | TGCAGTGTCACTTACCAATATTGGGATACGCAGTATTTT
TRBJ2-1 | TRBD2 | TRBV12-3/TRBV12-4 | few | 15 | CASSLRLAGVGEQFF | TGTGCCAGCAGTTTACGGCTAGCGGGAGTAGGTGAGCAGTTCTTC
TRBJ1-5 | NA | TRBV7-2 | NA | 14 | CASSRGWNLGPQHF | TGTGCCAGCAGCCGGGGATGGAACCTAGGGCCCCAGCATTTT
TRBJ1-1 | NA | TRBV12-3/TRBV12-4 | few | 13 | CASTKGGNTEAFF | TGTGCCAGCACAAAAGGGGGGAACACTGAAGCTTTCTTT
TRBJ2-2 | TRBD1 | TRBV11-3 | few | 14 | CASSQGQHTGELFF | TGTGCCAGCAGCCAGGGACAGCACACCGGGGAGCTGTTTTTT